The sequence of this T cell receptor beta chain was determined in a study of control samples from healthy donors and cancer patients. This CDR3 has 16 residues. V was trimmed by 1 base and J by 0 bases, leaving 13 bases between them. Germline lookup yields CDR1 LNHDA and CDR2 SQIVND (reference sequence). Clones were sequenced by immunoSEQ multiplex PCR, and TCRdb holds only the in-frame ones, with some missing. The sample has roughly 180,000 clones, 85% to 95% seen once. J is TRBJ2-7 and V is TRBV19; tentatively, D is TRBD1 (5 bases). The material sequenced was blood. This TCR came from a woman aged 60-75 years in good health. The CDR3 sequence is CASSIAGAGPSYEQYF. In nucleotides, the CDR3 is TGTGCCAGTAGTATAGCTGGGGCAGGACCCTCCTACGAGCAGTACTTC.